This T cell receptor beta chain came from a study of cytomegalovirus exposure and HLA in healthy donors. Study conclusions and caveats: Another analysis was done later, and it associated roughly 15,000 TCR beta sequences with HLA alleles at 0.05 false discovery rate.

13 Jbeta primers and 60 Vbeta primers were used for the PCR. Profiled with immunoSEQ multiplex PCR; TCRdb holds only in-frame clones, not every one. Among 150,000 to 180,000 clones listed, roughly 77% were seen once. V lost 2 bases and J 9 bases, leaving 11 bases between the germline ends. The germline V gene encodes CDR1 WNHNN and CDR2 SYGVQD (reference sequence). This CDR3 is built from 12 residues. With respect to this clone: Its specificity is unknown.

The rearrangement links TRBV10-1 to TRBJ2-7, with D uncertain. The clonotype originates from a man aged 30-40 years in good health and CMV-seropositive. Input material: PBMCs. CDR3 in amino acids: CASSEVPGVQYF. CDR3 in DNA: TGCGCCAGCAGTGAGGTACCAGGCGTGCAGTACTTC.